This TCR beta chain originates from a study of identifying expanded T cells in peripheral blood. About this clone itself: Its antigen is still unknown.

Findings of the study overall: Roughly two-week clone count variance significantly increased as total template count grew.

During the collection period, no donor immune events like infections were recorded. TCRdb's table, derived via immunoSEQ multiplex PCR, lists solely in-frame clones and lacks some. The repertoire holds more than 95,000 clones, with around four fifths as singletons. The V end lost 3 bases, the J end lost 0 bases, and 11 bases lay between the germline ends. The CDR3 runs to 15 residues. The germline V gene encodes CDR1 LNHDA and CDR2 SQIVND (reference sequence). Sequencing input: blood. The TCR was taken from a person between 18 and 75 years old in good health. This chain connects TRBV19 to TRBJ1-1; D uncertain. CDR3 protein: CASSIIGSLNTEAFF. For the CDR3, the DNA is TGTGCCAGTAGTATTATAGGTTCCCTGAACACTGAAGCTTTCTTT.